The TCR beta chain described here comes from a study of T-cell reconstitution after alpha-beta-depleted transplantation in children. This CDR3 is 12 amino acids long. Germline V gives CDR1 DFQATT, CDR2 SNEGSKA (reference sequence). J lost 4 bases, V lost 5 bases, and 5 bases had no gene match. This clonotype appeared many times. During its preparation, the TCRbeta library received unique molecular identifiers. TCRdb reprocessed the PCR reads via MiXCR and lists one record per CDR3 protein. The top ten clones hold about 3.8% of a sample with nearly 400,000 distinct CDR3 sequences, roughly 22% of them seen once.

Sequencing was performed on PBMCs from the stem cell graft donor, taken from the stem cell graft. The clonotype originates from a human donor who donated a stem cell graft to a child with acute myeloid leukemia. This chain joins TRBV20-1 and TRBJ2-7, with 7 bases lining up with TRBD1. Written as DNA, the CDR3 is TGCAGTGCTCGACAGGGTGCGTACGAGCAGTACTTC. It translates to CSARQGAYEQYF.